The clone carrying this T cell receptor beta chain has at least ten counts. The V gene's germline CDR1 is DFQATT and CDR2 SNEGSKA (reference sequence). The CDR3 loop spans 13 amino acids. Trimming at V came to 6 bases and at J to 5 bases, leaving 9 bases not matched to a gene. Unique molecular identifiers were used in preparing the TCRbeta library. TCRdb ran MiXCR on the PCR reads and lists one entry per CDR3 protein. This sample has approximately 420,000 distinct CDR3 sequences, with approximately 10% found just once. The data originate from a study of T-cell reconstitution after alpha-beta-depleted transplantation in children.

Here the sequenced sample was PBMCs from the stem cell graft donor, taken from the stem cell graft. The sequence was collected from a human donor who donated a stem cell graft to a child with acute myeloid leukemia. The genes are TRBV20-1 and TRBJ1-1; 7 bases agree with TRBD1. The CDR3 DNA sequence: TGCAGTGCCCCGGACCAGGGGGGGACTGAAGCTTTCTTT. Residues: CSAPDQGGTEAFF.